The source of this TCR beta chain is a study of T cell responses to AZD1222 COVID-19 vaccine. General observations from the study: Clonal diversity was possibly underestimated; the donors were predominantly white British and more often female. Nearly half of spike-specific TCRs reportedly target variant regions that are unmutated in the B.1.351 and B.1.1.7 variants.

Details on this clone: What it binds is not known.

Trimming stripped 4 bases from V and 7 bases from J, with 16 bases between. Germline V gene sequence: CDR1 SNHLY, CDR2 FYNNEI. CDR3 size: 14 residues. The repertoire was sequenced with immunoSEQ multiplex PCR; TCRdb's copy has only in-frame clones and lacks some. The repertoire holds about 93,000 clones, 80% to 90% seen once, with approximately 8% in the top ten. The chain recombines TRBV2 with TRBJ2-5; D is perhaps TRBD1 or TRBD2 (6 bases each). The source material was peripheral blood, sampled on day 0 of AZD1222 vaccination. This sequence originates from an adult in good health. The chain's CDR3 is CASSVVGGRGTQYF. In DNA form, the CDR3 reads TGTGCCAGCAGTGTTGTAGGGGGGCGCGGGACCCAGTACTTC.